The source of this T cell receptor beta chain is a study of shared T cell receptors in the human thymus (dated by TCRdb to about 2021). About the investigation overall: The study examined how self-reactive, shared T-cell receptor alpha chains are generated in the human thymus.

Trimmed from V: 6 bases; trimmed from J: 7 bases; junction bases lacking a gene match: 9. The CDR3 sequence holds 14 residues, the cysteine and phenylalanine included. The CDR3 DNA has 42 bases and is translated from base 1. As encoded in the germline V gene, CDR1 is MNHNS while CDR2 is SASEGT. Receptor libraries were prepared by the immunoSEQ multiplex PCR assay. What TCRdb holds here is the immuneACCESS table cut down to in-frame rearrangements. Part of the clones is not present; checked against another copy, under half of the missing clones reflect an unresolved V gene, and the others are unexplained. The sample yields some 720,000 clones; roughly 90% were counted once. The ten largest clones represent over 0.008% of the sample. This clone was detected only once. Its antigen remains unidentified. Base qualities are not provided; no much larger clone lies one nucleotide away. These data are also associated with another study on human thymus T cells. From that second study: Donors were immunologically healthy infants undergoing open corrective cardiac surgery for congenital heart defects in Finland. Thymus tissue was obtained as surgical resects removed during corrective cardiac surgery. Biased V and J gene segment usage appeared to be present in both thymic and peripheral blood repertoires. Highly overlapping thymic TCR repertoires among unrelated individuals were reported in the related research. TCR alpha and beta repertoires from roughly eight infant thymus samples and four related peripheral blood samples were characterized in the study. Donor ages ranging from roughly 6 to 244 days were recorded, and more than 5 male and a couple of female infants were included in the cohort. Thymocytes were released mechanically from tissue and stored at -70 °C as pellets of 10-30 million cells. A QIAsymphony instrument was used to extract genomic DNA from the frozen cell pellets. The immunoSEQ multiplex PCR assay was used to amplify the TCRB and TCRAD loci from a standardized quantity of quality-controlled genomic DNA. The V(D)J region was spanned by amplicons of a length sufficient to cover the CDR3 and to identify V and J genes. Amplicon sequencing was performed on an Illumina platform through the commercial immunoSEQ service. Primer bias and sequencing errors were corrected using previously described methods, and TCRAD and TCRB definitions followed the IMGT database. immunoSEQ Analyzer 3.0 and VDJTools were used for repertoire analysis, which covered basic statistics, V/J segment usage, diversity estimates, rarefaction and pairwise overlap. To estimate diversity, the Chao1, ChaoE, Efron-Thisted, Shannon and inverse Simpson indices were applied, and diversity was also estimated on datasets down-sampled to the smallest sample. Repertoire overlap used strict matching of CDR3 nucleotide sequence, V gene and J gene, with Jaccard-based multidimensional scaling clustering. On average, thymus samples gave roughly 800,000 unique TCRB clonotypes, whereas blood samples gave roughly 86,000.

Sequencing was done on a sample of thymocytes. The chain is encoded by TRBV6-1 joined to TRBJ1-2; the central 9 bases match TRBD1. This sequence was found in a boy younger than two with a congenital heart defect. Donor details come from another sample of the same person, matched by shared clones. The DNA is as follows: TGTGCCAGCAGACCCTACGGGACAGGGAGTGGCTACACCTTC. This translates into CASRPYGTGSGYTF.